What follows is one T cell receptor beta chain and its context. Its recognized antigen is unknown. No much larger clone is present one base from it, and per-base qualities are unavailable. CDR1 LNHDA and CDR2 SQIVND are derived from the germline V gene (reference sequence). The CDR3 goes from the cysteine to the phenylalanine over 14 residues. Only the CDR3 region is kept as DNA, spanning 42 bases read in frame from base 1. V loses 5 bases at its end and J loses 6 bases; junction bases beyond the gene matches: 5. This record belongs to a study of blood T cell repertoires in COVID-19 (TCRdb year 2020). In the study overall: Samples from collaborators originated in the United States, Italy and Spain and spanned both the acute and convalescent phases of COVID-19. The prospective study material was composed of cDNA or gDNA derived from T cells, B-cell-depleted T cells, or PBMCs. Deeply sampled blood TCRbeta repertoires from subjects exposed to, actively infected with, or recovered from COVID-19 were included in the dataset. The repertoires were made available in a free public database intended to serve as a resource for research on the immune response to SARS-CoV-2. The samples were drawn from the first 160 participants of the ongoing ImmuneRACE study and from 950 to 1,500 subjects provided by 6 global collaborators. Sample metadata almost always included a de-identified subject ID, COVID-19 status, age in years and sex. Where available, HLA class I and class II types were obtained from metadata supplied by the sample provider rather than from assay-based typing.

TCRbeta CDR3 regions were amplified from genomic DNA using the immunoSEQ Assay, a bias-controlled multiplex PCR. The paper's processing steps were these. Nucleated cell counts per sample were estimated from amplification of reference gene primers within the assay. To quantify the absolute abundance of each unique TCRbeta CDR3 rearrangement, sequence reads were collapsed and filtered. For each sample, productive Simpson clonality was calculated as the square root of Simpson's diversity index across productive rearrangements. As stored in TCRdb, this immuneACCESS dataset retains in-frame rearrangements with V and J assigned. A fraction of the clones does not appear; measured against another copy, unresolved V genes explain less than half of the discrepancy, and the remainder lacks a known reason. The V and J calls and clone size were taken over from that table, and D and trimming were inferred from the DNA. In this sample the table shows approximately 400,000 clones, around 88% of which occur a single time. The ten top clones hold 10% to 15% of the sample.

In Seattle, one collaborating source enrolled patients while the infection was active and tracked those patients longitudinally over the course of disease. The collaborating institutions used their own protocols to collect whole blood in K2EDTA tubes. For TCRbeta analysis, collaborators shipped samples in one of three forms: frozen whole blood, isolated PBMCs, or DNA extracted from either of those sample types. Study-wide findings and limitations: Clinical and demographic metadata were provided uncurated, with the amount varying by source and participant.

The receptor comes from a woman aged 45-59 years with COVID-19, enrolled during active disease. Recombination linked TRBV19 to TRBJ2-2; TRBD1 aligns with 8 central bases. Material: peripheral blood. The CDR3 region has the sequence CASSVQGAPGELFF. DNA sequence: TGTGCCAGTAGTGTCCAGGGGGCCCCCGGGGAGCTGTTTTTT.